The sequence of this T cell receptor (beta chain) was determined in a study of blood T cell repertoires in COVID-19 (dated by TCRdb to 2019 to 2021). The study in broad terms: Collaborator samples came from the United States, Italy and Spain and covered acute and convalescent phases of COVID-19. The prospective study material was composed of cDNA or gDNA derived from T cells, B-cell-depleted T cells, or PBMCs. The dataset comprised deeply sampled blood TCRbeta repertoires from subjects exposed to, actively infected with, or recovered from COVID-19. The repertoires were made available in a free public database intended to serve as a resource for research on the immune response to SARS-CoV-2. Samples came from the ongoing ImmuneRACE study (first 160 participants) plus 1,254 subjects from 6 global collaborators. The sample metadata nearly always contained a de-identified subject ID, COVID-19 status, age in years and sex. Where available, HLA class I and class II types were taken from metadata supplied by the sample provider and were not determined by assay-based typing. Points the paper makes about the study in general: The amount of clinical and demographic metadata varied by source and participant and was provided uncurated.

TCRbeta CDR3 regions were amplified from genomic DNA using the immunoSEQ Assay, a bias-controlled multiplex PCR. The authors processed their data as follows. The number of nucleated cells in each sample was estimated by amplification of reference gene primers within the assay. To quantify the absolute abundance of each unique TCRbeta CDR3 rearrangement, sequence reads were collapsed and filtered. For each sample, productive Simpson clonality was calculated as the square root of Simpson's diversity index over productive rearrangements. TCRdb stores this immuneACCESS table with in-frame sequences only. Part of the clones is absent; in the studies checked, under half of the shortfall reflects unresolved V genes, and no reason is known for the rest. Clone size and the V and J calls come from that table; the DNA yielded D and trimming. The sample profile shows around 140,000 clones; 76% of them were found once. The ten largest make up 4.5% to 5% of the sample.

With respect to this clone: There is no known antigen for this receptor. No base-level quality is on record; no much larger clone is a single base apart.

Collaborating institutions collected whole blood in K2EDTA tubes following their own protocols. For TCRbeta analysis, collaborator samples were shipped as frozen whole blood, as isolated PBMCs, or as DNA extracted from either sample type. Sequencing was carried out using peripheral blood. This sequence was found in a woman of 80 years or more with active or convalescent COVID-19.

For the CDR3, the sequence is CAWSLTDYEQYF. The nucleotide sequence reads TGTGCCTGGAGTCTGACTGACTACGAGCAGTACTTC. The chain couples TRBV30 to TRBJ2-7; no D gene is confidently identified. V and J lose 2 bases and 3 bases, and a span of 8 bases separates them. Its CDR3 holds 12 amino acids, cysteine through phenylalanine. Only the CDR3 DNA stays, 36 bases, in frame from base 1. Reading the germline V gene (reference sequence) gives CDR1 GTSNPN and CDR2 SVGIG.